This T cell receptor (beta chain) was found in a study of Ad26.COV2.S vaccination and SARS-CoV-2 variants. The germline V and J ends were trimmed by 3 bases and 6 bases, with 2 bases remaining between them. CDR1 and CDR2 (germline): LNHDA, SQIVND (reference sequence). This CDR3 is 11 amino acids long. The data were produced by immunoSEQ multiplex PCR, yet TCRdb's version contains in-frame clones alone and is incomplete. The top ten hold approximately 3.7% of the sample, which has 300,000 to 500,000 clones, 88% seen once. Treatment given: 15 to 20 received Ad26.COV2.S at low or high dose, single or two shots; 5 received placebo; per-sample allocation not given. Collection of samples fell on day 63 after the first vaccine or placebo injection.

The receptor was derived from a person between 18 and 65 years old who received the Ad26.COV2.S COVID-19 vaccine or a placebo. The sample consisted of peripheral blood, taken in a trial of Ad26.COV2.S vaccine versus placebo. The chain couples TRBV19 to TRBJ1-4; D remains unclear. The CDR3 sequence: CASSIYEKLFF. CDR3 DNA: TGTGCCAGTAGTATTTATGAAAAACTGTTTTTT. The variable domain in full, completed from reference TRBV19 and TRBJ1-4, reads DGGITQSPKYLFRKEGQNVTLSCEQNLNHDAMYWYRQDPGQGLRLIYYSQIVNDFQKGDIAEGYSVSREKKESFPLTVTSAQKNPTAFYLCASSIYEKLFFGSGTQLSVL.